Below, one T cell receptor (beta chain) is given with its context. Its antigen remains unknown. The sample is drawn from a study of T cells in Graves' hyperthyroidism and ophthalmopathy. Trimming cost V 3 bases and J 5 bases; bases outside gene matches: 6. This CDR3 is 13 amino acids long. Germline CDR1 DFQATT, CDR2 SNEGSKA (reference sequence). Whole-study results and caveats: Blood also held most thyroid clonotypes expanded beyond 0.001. Ophthalmopathy and stable hyperthyroidism were told apart by a 13 V-J model.

Authors of the study amplified TCR beta CDR3 regions from RNA transcripts. A set of HTBI primers served as the primers for a first-round RT-PCR of the TCR CDR3. TCRdb called the multiplex PCR reads again in MiXCR, with one record for every CDR3 protein. The sample holds about 840,000 distinct CDR3 sequences, roughly 37% seen once. A lack of ophthalmopathy progression within 18 months defined stable Graves' hyperthyroidism. J is TRBJ2-7 and V is TRBV20-1; TRBD1 aligns across 8 bases. The sequence was collected from a man between 18 and 29 years old with Graves' hyperthyroidism. Material for sequencing was blood. The CDR3 DNA reads as TGCAGTGCTAGCCTGACAGGGGCTGACGAGCAGTACTTC. Its translation: CSASLTGADEQYF.